These 14 T cell receptor beta chains originate from one sample sequenced in a study of vaccination effects on CD4 cells after COVID-19. This table comes from immunoSEQ multiplex PCR, and its TCRdb copy is limited to in-frame clones, with some not included. The sample records 30,000 or so clones, approximately 76% being singletons. In the ViraFEST assay, antigen-specific CD4+ clonotypes were identified by expansion after peptide-pool stimulation. Culture lasted about 11 days before CD4+ T cell isolation. All participants had two doses of either the BNT162b2 or mRNA-1273 vaccine. These receptors' antigens are unknown. This specimen was CD4+ T cells from PBMCs cultured with HCoV-229E spike peptides, taken after COVID-19 vaccination. These receptors originate from a human donor who received a COVID-19 vaccine.

The rearrangement uses TRBV6-5 and TRBJ2-3; maybe TRBD2 (6 bases). The CDR3 runs to 15 residues. Trimming removed 6 bases from V and 3 bases from J, with 16 bases in between. Looked up from germline, CDR1 is MNHEY and CDR2 is SVGAGI. The CDR3 DNA follows: TGTGCCAGCAGCATGAATAGGCGGGGAACAGATACGCAGTATTTT. This translates into CASSMNRRGTDTQYF.

V gene TRBV4-2 combines with J gene TRBJ2-5; 9 bases are a match to TRBD2. V lost 4 bases to trimming and J lost 3 bases; unmatched junction nucleotides: 12. CDR1 and CDR2 from the germline V gene are LGHNA and YNFKEQ. The CDR3 spans 17 residues. The CDR3: CASSRLKSASGEETQYF. In nucleotides, the CDR3 is TGTGCCAGCAGCCGTCTCAAGAGCGCTAGCGGGGAAGAGACCCAGTACTTC.

This chain links TRBV20-1 with TRBJ2-7; 11 nucleotides agree with TRBD2. Trimming took 3 bases from V and 2 from J; bases not matched to a gene: 21. This CDR3 has 20 amino acids. Germline-derived CDR1 and CDR2 are DFQATT and SNEGSKA (reference sequence). The CDR3 sequence is CSASRTSGFGFLSLPYEQYF. CDR3 nucleotides: TGCAGTGCTAGTCGGACTAGCGGGTTCGGATTCCTGAGTCTTCCCTACGAGCAGTACTTC.

This chain uses TRBV15 with TRBJ2-2, with TRBD2 matching 14 bases. The junction had 2 bases not matched to a gene; V was cut back by 8 bases and J by 6 bases. The CDR3 loop spans 14 amino acids. Germline CDR1 and CDR2: LNHNV and YYDKDF (reference sequence). The CDR3 DNA reads TGTGCCACCGGGACTAGCGGGAGCGCCGGGGAGCTGTTTTTT. Translation gives CATGTSGSAGELFF.

The chain links TRBV10-2 to TRBJ2-7; tentative D call: TRBD2 (5 bases). Per the germline V gene, CDR1 is WSHSY and CDR2 is SAAADI. The CDR3 has 16 amino acids. The V end was cut by 3 bases, the J end by 2 bases, with 17 bases between. DNA for the CDR3: TGCGCCAGCAGTGAAGGAGGTTGGGAGAGTACCTACGAGCAGTACTTC. It translates to CASSEGGWESTYEQYF.

The chain recombines TRBV5-1 with TRBJ2-2; D uncertain. Between the trimmed V and J ends, which lost 2 bases and 1 base, there was a span of 6 bases. The CDR3 is 14 residues long. From germline, CDR1 is SGHRS and CDR2 YFSETQ. The CDR3 region is CASSLLLNTGELFF. CDR3 DNA: TGCGCCAGCAGCTTACTCCTGAACACCGGGGAGCTGTTTTTT.

The V gene is TRBV6-5, the J gene TRBJ2-7; 7 nucleotides line up with TRBD1. With 4 bases clipped from V and 1 base from J, the junction kept 4 bases outside the gene matches. CDR1 is MNHEY and CDR2 is SVGAGI in the germline V gene. The CDR3 is made up of 14 amino acids. This CDR3 is CASSLNRGSYEQYF. DNA of the CDR3: TGTGCCAGCAGTTTAAACAGGGGTTCCTACGAGCAGTACTTC.

This clone was seen more than once but under ten times. J is TRBJ1-6 and V is TRBV12-3 or TRBV12-4; TRBD1 is a possible D gene (5 bases). Trimming pared 4 bases from V and 5 bases from J, leaving 6 bases between. This CDR3 contains 13 residues. CDR3 in DNA: TGTGCCAGCAGTTACAGGAATAATTCACCCCTCCACTTT. Protein product: CASSYRNNSPLHF.

The chain combines TRBV7-7 with TRBJ2-5, with D perhaps TRBD1 or TRBD2 (5 bases each). This CDR3 spans 15 amino acids. V was trimmed by 4 bases and J by 5 bases, leaving 17 bases between them. Germline V gives CDR1 SSHAT, CDR2 FNYEAQ (reference sequence). The CDR3 DNA sequence: TGTGCCAGCAGCTCCAATTTTGGGGGTTGGGAGACCCAGTACTTC. Protein: CASSSNFGGWETQYF.

The chain carries TRBV5-1 and TRBJ2-7; the D gene is possibly TRBD2 (6 bases). This CDR3 spans 17 amino acids. The ends were cut back, 5 bases at V and 4 bases at J, with 25 bases in the middle. Germline V lookup: CDR1 SGHRS, CDR2 YFSETQ. In DNA form, the CDR3 reads TGCGCCAGCAGTTCACGGCTGGGGAGGAGGTTGAATTACGAGCAGTACTTC. Its protein is CASSSRLGRRLNYEQYF.

This clone was seen more than once but under ten times. The chain recombines TRBV3-1 (or the pseudogene TRBV3-2) with TRBJ1-5; D is uncertain. The germline CDR1 and CDR2 sequences are LGHDT and YNNKEL (reference sequence). Trimming removed 0 bases from V and 7 bases from J, with 7 bases in between. The CDR3 is 13 amino acids. CDR3 in DNA: TGTGCCAGCAGCCAAGATCGCGGGCAGCCCCAGCATTTT. It specifies CASSQDRGQPQHF.

J is TRBJ2-3 and V is TRBV7-2; 8 nucleotides agree with TRBD1. From germline, CDR1 is SGHTA and CDR2 FQGNSA. The J segment lost 2 bases and the V segment lost 7 bases, leaving 8 bases of the junction unmatched. The CDR3 runs 15 residues. CDR3 sequence reads: CASNKGTGITDTQYF. CDR3 nucleotide sequence: TGTGCCAGCAACAAGGGGACAGGCATCACAGATACGCAGTATTTT.

The chain couples TRBV5-1 to TRBJ2-5; TRBD1 aligns across 12 bases. The V segment lost 6 bases and the J segment 1 base; nucleotides outside the gene matches: 4. This CDR3 spans 15 amino acids. The V gene's germline CDR1 is SGHRS and CDR2 YFSETQ. DNA for the CDR3: TGCGCCAGCACGGGACAGGGGGCTCCCCAAGAGACCCAGTACTTC. It translates to CASTGQGAPQETQYF.

This clone came up a few times. V and J are TRBV24-1 and TRBJ2-1, with a weak D call TRBD2 (6 bases). V was cut by 3 bases and J by 7 bases, with 15 bases left in between. The length of the CDR3 is 15 residues. Germline V gene data show CDR1 as KGHDR and CDR2 as SFDVKD. The CDR3 protein is CATSDPAAGGNEQFF. The CDR3 DNA reads as TGTGCCACCAGTGATCCCGCAGCGGGTGGGAATGAGCAGTTCTTC.